These T cell receptor beta chains were read from a single sample in a study of T cells in Graves' hyperthyroidism and ophthalmopathy. TCRdb fed the multiplex PCR reads into MiXCR, producing one record per CDR3 protein. The profile shows around 240,000 distinct CDR3 sequences, about 15% of them singletons. The sequenced sample was blood. These receptors were taken from a woman aged 35 to 49 with Graves' hyperthyroidism that later progressed to Graves' ophthalmopathy. The CDR3 runs from the conserved cysteine through the conserved F or W. Each record gives: D gene, V gene, J gene, clone size, CDR3 protein, CDR3 DNA. A D gene is named only where the DNA matches it firmly. Clone sizes are given selectively: once, few, many, or a class where the clone is expanded.

TRBD2,TRBV20-1,TRBJ2-7,many,CSAKLAGAAEQYF,TGCAGTGCAAAACTAGCGGGAGCGGCCGAGCAGTACTTC
NA,TRBV7-3,TRBJ1-4,many,CASSSEPNEKLFF,TGTGCCAGCAGCTCGGAACCGAATGAAAAACTGTTTTTT
NA,TRBV29-1,TRBJ2-1,many,CSVDGGTPQQFF,TGCAGCGTTGACGGGGGGACACCCCAGCAGTTCTTC
TRBD2,TRBV6-1,TRBJ2-1,NA,CASRPAGTSHNEQFF,TGTGCCAGCAGACCCGCCGGGACTAGCCACAATGAGCAGTTCTTC
TRBD1,TRBV5-1,TRBJ2-7,many,CASSSGQGPYEQYF,TGCGCCAGCAGCTCGGGACAGGGCCCTTACGAGCAGTACTTC
NA,TRBV12-3/TRBV12-4,TRBJ2-1,many,CASSFRTNEQFF,TGTGCCAGCAGTTTCCGAACCAATGAGCAGTTCTTC
NA,TRBV29-1,TRBJ2-7,NA,CSVGPGSEQYF,TGCAGCGTTGGCCCGGGATCCGAGCAGTACTTC
NA,TRBV2,TRBJ1-3,NA,CASSYRLRSGNTIYF,TGTGCCAGCAGCTACCGACTCCGCTCTGGAAACACCATATATTTT
NA,TRBV28,TRBJ1-1,many,CASTSKGRTEAFF,TGTGCCAGCACCTCAAAAGGGAGGACTGAAGCTTTCTTT
NA,TRBV27,TRBJ2-7,NA,CASTRVRRDEQYF,TGTGCGAGCACCCGGGTTAGGCGAGACGAGCAGTACTTC
NA,TRBV20-1,TRBJ2-7,many,CSARIQANRGSYEQYF,TGCAGTGCTAGGATTCAGGCGAACCGGGGGTCCTACGAGCAGTACTTC
TRBD2,TRBV2,TRBJ2-7,NA,CASSDSGRLYEQYF,TGTGCCAGCAGTGATAGCGGGAGGTTGTACGAGCAGTACTTC
TRBD1,TRBV4-2,TRBJ2-5,many,CASSQDRTGGRKTQYF,TGTGCCAGCAGCCAAGATCGGACAGGGGGCAGGAAGACCCAGTACTTC
TRBD1,TRBV5-1,TRBJ1-1,many,CASSYRQGGLMNTEAFF,TGCGCCAGCAGCTACCGACAGGGAGGGCTCATGAACACTGAAGCTTTCTTT
NA,TRBV18,TRBJ2-3,many,CASSPLATSTDTQYF,TGTGCCAGCTCACCACTAGCGACCAGCACAGATACGCAGTATTTT
NA,TRBV4-1,TRBJ1-5,few,CASSPGESGTRSNQPQHF,TGCGCCAGCAGCCCCGGGGAAAGCGGCACCCGTAGCAATCAGCCCCAGCATTTT
TRBD1,TRBV28,TRBJ2-1,many,CASSLLTGGSYNEQFF,TGTGCCAGCAGTTTACTCACAGGGGGCTCCTACAATGAGCAGTTCTTC
NA,TRBV24-1,TRBJ2-1,NA,CATSGGTSSYNEQFF,TGTGCCACCAGTGGTGGGACCAGCTCCTACAATGAGCAGTTCTTC
TRBD2,TRBV20-1,TRBJ2-5,many,CSARDKSLQLAGWQETQYF,TGCAGTGCTAGAGATAAATCGTTGCAGTTAGCGGGATGGCAAGAGACCCAGTACTTC
NA,TRBV20-1,TRBJ1-5,NA,CSAHLGPNQPQHF,TGCAGTGCGCACCTAGGGCCCAATCAGCCCCAGCATTTT
TRBD2,TRBV3-1,TRBJ2-3,NA,CASSQGRWIAGGKNTQYF,TGTGCCAGCAGCCAAGGTCGGTGGATAGCGGGAGGGAAAAATACGCAGTATTTT
NA,TRBV7-8,TRBJ2-7,few,CASSLVRRHNLYEQYF,TGTGCCAGCAGCTTAGTTAGGAGACATAATCTATACGAGCAGTACTTC
TRBD2,TRBV19,TRBJ2-1,many,CASTSSGRDNEQFF,TGTGCCAGTACTTCTAGCGGGAGAGATAATGAGCAGTTCTTC
NA,TRBV28,TRBJ1-2,many,CASRPSRGGAGYTF,TGTGCCAGCAGGCCAAGTCGGGGAGGAGCGGGCTACACCTTC
TRBD1,TRBV28,TRBJ2-3,many,CASRGVQGRTATSTDTQYF,TGTGCCAGCAGAGGGGTACAGGGGCGAACAGCCACTTCCACAGATACGCAGTATTTT
NA,TRBV4-1,TRBJ2-7,few,CASSQKWGRLAGYEQYF,TGCGCCAGCAGCCAAAAGTGGGGACGTCTAGCCGGATACGAGCAGTACTTC
TRBD2,TRBV9,TRBJ2-1,NA,CASSPRTSGVKQFF,TGTGCCAGCAGCCCTAGGACTAGCGGGGTTAAGCAGTTCTTC
NA,TRBV27,TRBJ1-6,NA,CASSPWTGSPLHF,TGTGCCAGCAGTCCCTGGACGGGTTCACCCCTCCACTTT
NA,TRBV30,TRBJ1-5,NA,CAWSQEGNQPQHF,TGTGCCTGGAGTCAGGAAGGCAATCAGCCCCAGCATTTT
NA,TRBV7-9,TRBJ2-1,few,CASSLALGVGSYNEQFF,TGTGCCAGCAGCTTAGCGCTCGGAGTCGGCTCCTACAATGAGCAGTTCTTC
NA,TRBV10-3,TRBJ1-6,many,CAISESDPSESPLHF,TGTGCCATCAGTGAGTCGGATCCCTCGGAATCACCCCTCCACTTT
NA,TRBV29-1,TRBJ2-3,NA,CSVEDVKVVTQYF,TGCAGCGTTGAAGATGTAAAGGTAGTCACGCAGTATTTT
TRBD1,TRBV2,TRBJ1-1,many,CASSEAASGTGGTEAFF,TGTGCCAGCAGTGAAGCAGCCTCCGGGACAGGGGGCACTGAAGCTTTCTTT
NA,TRBV11-2,TRBJ2-5,many,CASSFDYQETQYF,TGTGCCAGCAGCTTCGACTACCAAGAGACCCAGTACTTC
TRBD1,TRBV7-9,TRBJ2-2,many,CASSRRQGANTGELFF,TGTGCCAGCAGCCGTCGACAGGGGGCTAACACCGGGGAGCTGTTTTTT
NA,TRBV11-3,TRBJ1-2,NA,CASSLKMQAGHGYTF,TGTGCCAGCAGCTTAAAGATGCAGGCGGGTCATGGCTACACCTTC
NA,TRBV25-1,TRBJ1-1,many,CASVPWDVAEAFF,TGTGCCAGCGTGCCGTGGGACGTCGCTGAAGCTTTCTTT
TRBD2,TRBV4-1,TRBJ2-1,many,CASSHPLAGAYNEQFF,TGCGCCAGCAGCCATCCACTAGCGGGAGCCTACAATGAGCAGTTCTTC
NA,TRBV4-1,TRBJ2-2,few,CASSRLHREDSGELFF,TGCGCCAGCAGCCGCCTACACAGGGAAGACTCCGGGGAGCTGTTTTTT
NA,TRBV28,TRBJ2-3,many,CASSWGRVTDTQYF,TGTGCCAGCAGTTGGGGCAGGGTGACAGATACGCAGTATTTT
NA,TRBV6-1,TRBJ1-3,many,CASRVDRFSGNTIYF,TGTGCCAGCAGGGTCGACAGGTTCTCTGGAAACACCATATATTTT
TRBD2,TRBV6-1,TRBJ2-1,NA,CASTMGGGPYNEQFF,TGTGCCAGCACCATGGGGGGGGGTCCCTACAATGAGCAGTTCTTC
NA,TRBV19,TRBJ1-2,NA,CASTPQARTLYSGGYTF,TGTGCCAGTACCCCCCAGGCCAGGACTCTTTATAGTGGTGGCTACACCTTC